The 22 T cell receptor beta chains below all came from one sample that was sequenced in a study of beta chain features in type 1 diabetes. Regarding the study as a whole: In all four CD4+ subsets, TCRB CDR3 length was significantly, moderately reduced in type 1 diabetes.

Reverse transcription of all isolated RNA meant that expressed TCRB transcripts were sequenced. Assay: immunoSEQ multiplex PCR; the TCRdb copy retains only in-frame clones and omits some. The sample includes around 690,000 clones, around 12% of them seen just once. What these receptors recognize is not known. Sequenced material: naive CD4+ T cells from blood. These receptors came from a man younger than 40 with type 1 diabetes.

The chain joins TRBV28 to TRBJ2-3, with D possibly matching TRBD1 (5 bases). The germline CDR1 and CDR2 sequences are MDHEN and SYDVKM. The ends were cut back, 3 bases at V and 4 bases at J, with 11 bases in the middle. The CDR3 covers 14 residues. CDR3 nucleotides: TGTGCCAGCAGTTTTGGTGGGGCGCCAGATACGCAGTATTTT. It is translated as CASSFGGAPDTQYF.

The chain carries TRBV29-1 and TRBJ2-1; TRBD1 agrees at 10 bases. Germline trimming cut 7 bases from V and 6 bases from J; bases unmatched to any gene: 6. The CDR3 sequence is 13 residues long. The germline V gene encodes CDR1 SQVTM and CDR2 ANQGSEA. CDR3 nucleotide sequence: TGCAGCGCCGGACAGGGGGTAGGCAATGAGCAGTTCTTC. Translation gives CSAGQGVGNEQFF.

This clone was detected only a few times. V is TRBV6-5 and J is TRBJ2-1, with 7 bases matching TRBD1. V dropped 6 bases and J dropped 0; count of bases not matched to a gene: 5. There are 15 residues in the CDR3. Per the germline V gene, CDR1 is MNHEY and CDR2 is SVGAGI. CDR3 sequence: CASSGQDHSYNEQFF. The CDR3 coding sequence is TGTGCCAGCAGCGGACAGGACCACTCCTACAATGAGCAGTTCTTC.

CDR3 DNA: TGCAGCGCACAACAGGGGGCAGAGGGCTACACCTTC. Its translation: CSAQQGAEGYTF. The chain recombines TRBV29-1 with TRBJ1-2; TRBD1 agrees at 9 bases. After removal of 7 bases from V and 8 bases from J, the junction contained 8 bases not matched to a gene. CDR1 and CDR2 from the germline V gene are SQVTM and ANQGSEA. The CDR3 runs 12 residues.

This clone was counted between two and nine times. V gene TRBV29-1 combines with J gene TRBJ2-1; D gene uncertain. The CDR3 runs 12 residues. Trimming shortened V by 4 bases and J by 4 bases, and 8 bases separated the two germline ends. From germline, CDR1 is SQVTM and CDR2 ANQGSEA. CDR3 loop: CSVGRMYNEQFF. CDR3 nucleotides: TGCAGCGTTGGACGGATGTACAATGAGCAGTTCTTC.

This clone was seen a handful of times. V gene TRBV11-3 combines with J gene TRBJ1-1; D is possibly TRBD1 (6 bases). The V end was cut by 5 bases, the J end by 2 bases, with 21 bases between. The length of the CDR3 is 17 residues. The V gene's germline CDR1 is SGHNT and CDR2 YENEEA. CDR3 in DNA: TGTGCCAGCAGCCGACTCAGGGGTCATGGTGTAAACACTGAAGCTTTCTTT. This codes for CASSRLRGHGVNTEAFF.

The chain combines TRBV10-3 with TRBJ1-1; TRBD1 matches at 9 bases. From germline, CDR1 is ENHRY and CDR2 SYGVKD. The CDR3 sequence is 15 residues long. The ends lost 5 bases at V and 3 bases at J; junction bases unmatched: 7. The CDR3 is CAISFRTGADTEAFF. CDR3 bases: TGTGCCATCAGTTTTAGGACAGGGGCGGACACTGAAGCTTTCTTT.

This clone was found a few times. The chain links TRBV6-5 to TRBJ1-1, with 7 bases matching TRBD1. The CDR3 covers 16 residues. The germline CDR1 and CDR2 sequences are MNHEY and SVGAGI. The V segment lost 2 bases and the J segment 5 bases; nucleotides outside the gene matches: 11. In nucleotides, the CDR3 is TGTGCCAGCAGTTACAATAGGGGGCAAGGAGGTACTGAAGCTTTCTTT. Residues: CASSYNRGQGGTEAFF.

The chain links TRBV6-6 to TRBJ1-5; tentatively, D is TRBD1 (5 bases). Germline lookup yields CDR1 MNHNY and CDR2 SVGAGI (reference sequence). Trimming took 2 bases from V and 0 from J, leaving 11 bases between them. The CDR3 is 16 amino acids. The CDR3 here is CASSYSRVLSNQPQHF. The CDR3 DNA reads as TGTGCCAGCAGTTACAGCAGGGTCCTTAGCAATCAGCCCCAGCATTTT.

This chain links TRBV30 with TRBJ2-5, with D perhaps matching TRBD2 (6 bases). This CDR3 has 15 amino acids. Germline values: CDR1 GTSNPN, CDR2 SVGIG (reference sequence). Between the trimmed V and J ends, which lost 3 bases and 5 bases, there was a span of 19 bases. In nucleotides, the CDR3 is TGTGCCTGGAGGGCGGGACTTGGCTTCGGCGAGACCCAGTACTTC. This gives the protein CAWRAGLGFGETQYF.

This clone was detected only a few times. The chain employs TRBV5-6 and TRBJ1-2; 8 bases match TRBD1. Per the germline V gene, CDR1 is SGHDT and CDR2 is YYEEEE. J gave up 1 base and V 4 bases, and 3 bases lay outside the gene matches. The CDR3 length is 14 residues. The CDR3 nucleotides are TGTGCCAGCAGCACCGGACAGGGTAACTATGGCTACACCTTC. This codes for CASSTGQGNYGYTF.

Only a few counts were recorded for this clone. CDR3 coding DNA: TGTGCCAGCAGCTTGAGCGGGGACAGGGGGCGACAGACCCAGTACTTC. It translates to CASSLSGDRGRQTQYF. The V gene is TRBV5-4, the J gene TRBJ2-5; 12 nucleotides agree with TRBD1. Germline lookup yields CDR1 SGHNT and CDR2 YYREEE (reference sequence). The junction had 7 bases not matched to a gene; V was cut back by 1 base and J by 6 bases. This CDR3 region has 16 residues.

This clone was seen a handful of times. This CDR3 reads CASSPSDRYNEQFF. CDR3 nucleotide sequence: TGTGCCAGCAGCCCGTCGGACAGGTACAATGAGCAGTTCTTC. The chain employs TRBV4-2 and TRBJ2-1; 7 positions agree with TRBD1. Germline V lookup: CDR1 LGHNA, CDR2 YNFKEQ. Unmatched junction bases numbered 4, after V lost 4 bases and J lost 4 bases. The CDR3 runs 14 residues.

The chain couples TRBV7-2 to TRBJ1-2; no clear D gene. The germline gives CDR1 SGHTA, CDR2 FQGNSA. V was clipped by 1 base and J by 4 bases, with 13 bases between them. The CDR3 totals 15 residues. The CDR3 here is CASSLEDWTPYGYTF. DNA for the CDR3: TGTGCCAGCAGCTTAGAGGACTGGACTCCCTATGGCTACACCTTC.

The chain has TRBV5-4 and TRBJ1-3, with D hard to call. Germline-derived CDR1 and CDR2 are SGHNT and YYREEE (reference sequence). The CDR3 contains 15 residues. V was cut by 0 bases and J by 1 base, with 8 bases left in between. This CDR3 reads CASSLAFASGNTIYF. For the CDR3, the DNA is TGTGCCAGCAGCTTGGCCTTCGCTTCTGGAAACACCATATATTTT.

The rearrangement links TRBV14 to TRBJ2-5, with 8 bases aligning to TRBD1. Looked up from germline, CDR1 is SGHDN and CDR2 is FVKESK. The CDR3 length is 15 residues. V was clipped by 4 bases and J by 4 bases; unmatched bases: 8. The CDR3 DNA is TGTGCCAGCAGCCCATTCGGGACAGGATTAGAGACCCAGTACTTC. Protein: CASSPFGTGLETQYF.

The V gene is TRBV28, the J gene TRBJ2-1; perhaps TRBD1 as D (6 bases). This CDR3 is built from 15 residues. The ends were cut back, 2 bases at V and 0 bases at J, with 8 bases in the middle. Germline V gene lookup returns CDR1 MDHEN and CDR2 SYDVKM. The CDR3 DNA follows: TGTGCCAGCAGTTTAGGGGACAACTCCTACAATGAGCAGTTCTTC. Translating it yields CASSLGDNSYNEQFF.

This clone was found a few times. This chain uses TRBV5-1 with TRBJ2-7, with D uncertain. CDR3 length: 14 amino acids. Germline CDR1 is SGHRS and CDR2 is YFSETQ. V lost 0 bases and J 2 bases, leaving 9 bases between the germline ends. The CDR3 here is CASSLGTVTYEQYF. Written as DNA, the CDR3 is TGCGCCAGCAGCTTGGGCACGGTAACCTACGAGCAGTACTTC.

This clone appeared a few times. The CDR3 nucleotides read TGTGCCAGCAGCCCCCTCGGGAGCTCTGGGGCCAACGTCCTGACTTTC. Its protein product is CASSPLGSSGANVLTF. The chain carries TRBV14 and TRBJ2-6, with TRBD2 as a possible D gene (6 bases). The CDR3 extends over 16 amino acids. Germline V gene sequence: CDR1 SGHDN, CDR2 FVKESK. Deletions cut 4 bases from V and 0 bases from J, with 10 bases between.

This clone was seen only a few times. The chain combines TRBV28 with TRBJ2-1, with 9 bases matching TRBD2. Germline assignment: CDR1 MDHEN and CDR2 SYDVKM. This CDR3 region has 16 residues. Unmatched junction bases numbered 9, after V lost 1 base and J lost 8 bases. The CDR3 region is CASSLYQLAGGDEQFF. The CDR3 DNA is TGTGCCAGCAGTTTATACCAACTAGCGGGCGGCGATGAGCAGTTCTTC.

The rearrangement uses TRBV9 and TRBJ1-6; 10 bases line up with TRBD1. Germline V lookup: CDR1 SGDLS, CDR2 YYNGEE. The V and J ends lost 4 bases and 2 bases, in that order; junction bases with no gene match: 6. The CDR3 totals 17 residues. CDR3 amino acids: CASSNGQGGPYNSPLHF. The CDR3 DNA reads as TGTGCCAGCAGCAATGGACAGGGGGGGCCCTATAATTCACCCCTCCACTTT.

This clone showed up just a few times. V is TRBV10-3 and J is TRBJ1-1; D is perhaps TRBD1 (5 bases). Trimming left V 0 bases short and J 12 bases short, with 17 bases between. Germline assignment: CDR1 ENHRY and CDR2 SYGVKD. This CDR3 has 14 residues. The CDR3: CAISESVAGRDSFF. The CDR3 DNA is TGTGCCATCAGTGAGTCTGTCGCAGGGAGGGACTCTTTCTTT.